This T cell receptor beta chain was recorded in a study of control samples from healthy donors and cancer patients. The CDR3 length is 15 residues. Germline values: CDR1 SNHLY, CDR2 FYNNEI. Trimming cost V 7 bases and J 2 bases; bases outside gene matches: 9. Libraries were prepared by immunoSEQ multiplex PCR; TCRdb keeps only in-frame clonotypes and omits some of them. The table records 21,000 or so clones, approximately 85% of them present only once. The rearrangement joins TRBV2 to TRBJ2-5, with 8 positions matching TRBD2. Material for sequencing was PBMCs. This sequence originates from a man aged 55 to 70 with head and neck cancer. In DNA form, the CDR3 reads TGTGCCAGCAAAAATTGGCTAGCGGGTCAAGAGACCCAGTACTTC. It encodes CASKNWLAGQETQYF. Full variable domain (missing parts from reference TRBV2 and TRBJ2-5): EPEVTQTPSHQVTQMGQEVILRCVPISNHLYFYWYRQILGQKVEFLVSFYNNEISEKSEIFDDQFSVERPDGSNFTLKIRSTKLEDSAMYFCASKNWLAGQETQYFGPGTRLLVL.